These T cell receptor beta chains were read from a single sample in a study of CD8+ T cells in alopecia areata. Assay: immunoSEQ multiplex PCR; the TCRdb copy retains only in-frame clones and omits some. The sample shows 150,000 to 200,000 clones, roughly 46% of them seen only once. The sequenced sample was CD8+ T cells sorted from blood, obtained at week 52, from a patient treated with tofacitinib. Receptors were obtained from a human donor with alopecia areata. Each CDR3 is given with its conserved first and last residue. D genes are given only for firm matches. Clone size is stated in some rows and not others, as once, few, many or a class when expanded.

V: TRBV7-2
D: -
size: -
J: TRBJ1-6
CDR3: CASSSPPGAVEYNSPLHF
DNA: TGTGCCAGCAGCTCCCCGCCAGGGGCCGTAGAATATAATTCACCCCTCCACTTT

V: TRBV5-1
D: -
size: once
J: TRBJ2-5
CDR3: CASTLLGHSQETQYF
DNA: TGCGCCAGCACCCTCCTGGGACACTCCCAAGAGACCCAGTACTTC

V: TRBV4-3
D: -
size: -
J: TRBJ2-1
CDR3: CASSQELYGEVDEQFF
DNA: TGCGCCAGCAGCCAGGAACTGTACGGGGAGGTGGATGAGCAGTTCTTC

V: TRBV4-1
D: -
size: -
J: TRBJ2-7
CDR3: CASSQDPRENYEQYF
DNA: TGCGCCAGCAGCCAAGATCCCAGAGAGAACTACGAGCAGTACTTC

V: TRBV27
D: -
size: -
J: TRBJ2-7
CDR3: CASSPRQGGEQYF
DNA: TGTGCCAGCAGTCCGCGGCAGGGAGGCGAGCAGTACTTC

V: TRBV29-1
D: -
size: -
J: TRBJ1-2
CDR3: CSVEYTGPNYGYTF
DNA: TGCAGCGTTGAATACACCGGACCTAACTATGGCTACACCTTC

V: TRBV29-1
D: -
size: -
J: TRBJ2-2
CDR3: CSVDLGGHTGELFF
DNA: TGCAGCGTTGACCTGGGGGGGCACACCGGGGAGCTGTTTTTT

V: TRBV4-1
D: TRBD1
size: -
J: TRBJ2-3
CDR3: CASSEDRTGVADTQYF
DNA: TGCGCCAGCAGCGAAGATCGGACAGGGGTTGCAGATACGCAGTATTTT

V: TRBV5-6
D: -
size: -
J: TRBJ1-4
CDR3: CASSLLLRGEKLFF
DNA: TGTGCCAGCAGCTTGTTACTTCGCGGTGAAAAACTGTTTTTT

V: TRBV13
D: TRBD1
size: -
J: TRBJ1-2
CDR3: CASSAQTGGIGYTF
DNA: TGTGCCAGCAGCGCGCAGACAGGGGGCATTGGCTACACCTTC

V: TRBV30
D: -
size: -
J: TRBJ1-1
CDR3: CAWSEPVPEAFF
DNA: TGTGCCTGGAGTGAGCCAGTCCCTGAAGCTTTCTTT

V: TRBV7-2
D: TRBD2
size: few
J: TRBJ2-7
CDR3: CASSGSGGISYEQYF
DNA: TGTGCCAGCAGCGGCAGCGGGGGGATTTCCTACGAGCAGTACTTC

V: TRBV14
D: -
size: -
J: TRBJ2-1
CDR3: CASSQEGRERDEQFF
DNA: TGTGCCAGCAGCCAAGAGGGCAGGGAAAGGGATGAGCAGTTCTTC

V: TRBV29-1
D: -
size: -
J: TRBJ2-7
CDR3: CSVEGQDSYEQYF
DNA: TGCAGCGTTGAAGGACAGGACTCCTACGAGCAGTACTTC

V: TRBV7-9
D: -
size: -
J: TRBJ2-7
CDR3: CASSTSSGNGEQYF
DNA: TGTGCCAGCAGCACAAGTTCTGGGAACGGGGAGCAGTACTTC

V: TRBV27
D: TRBD2
size: -
J: TRBJ2-7
CDR3: CASSLSGGGSYEQYF
DNA: TGTGCCAGCAGCTTAAGCGGGGGAGGATCCTACGAGCAGTACTTC

V: TRBV7-8
D: -
size: -
J: TRBJ1-4
CDR3: CASRPLTGKFGNEKLFF
DNA: TGTGCCAGCAGACCCTTGACCGGGAAGTTCGGTAATGAAAAACTGTTTTTT

V: TRBV2
D: TRBD2
size: few
J: TRBJ2-1
CDR3: CASRKGLAGGVNEQFF
DNA: TGTGCCAGCAGGAAGGGACTAGCGGGGGGGGTGAATGAGCAGTTCTTC

V: TRBV7-3
D: -
size: few
J: TRBJ2-7
CDR3: CASSFDGQGSEQYF
DNA: TGTGCCAGCAGCTTCGACGGGCAGGGGTCCGAGCAGTACTTC

V: TRBV9
D: TRBD1
size: -
J: TRBJ1-6
CDR3: CASSPPGAGGSPLHF
DNA: TGTGCCAGCAGCCCCCCGGGGGCAGGGGGTTCACCCCTCCACTTT

V: TRBV5-4
D: -
size: -
J: TRBJ2-6
CDR3: CASSPGSGANVLTF
DNA: TGTGCCAGCAGCCCGGGATCTGGGGCCAACGTCCTGACTTTC

V: TRBV9
D: -
size: once
J: TRBJ1-6
CDR3: CASSVATGLGSPLHF
DNA: TGTGCCAGCAGCGTAGCTACGGGTTTAGGATCACCCCTCCACTTT

V: TRBV27
D: -
size: -
J: TRBJ1-2
CDR3: CASSFAGANYGYTF
DNA: TGTGCCAGCAGTTTCGCGGGAGCTAACTATGGCTACACCTTC

V: TRBV2
D: -
size: few
J: TRBJ1-2
CDR3: CASSEPSNYGYTF
DNA: TGTGCCAGCAGTGAGCCCAGTAACTATGGCTACACCTTC

V: TRBV5-4
D: -
size: -
J: TRBJ2-7
CDR3: CASSEGTSGSYEQYF
DNA: TGTGCCAGCAGCGAGGGGACGTCTGGCTCCTACGAGCAGTACTTC

V: TRBV5-1
D: TRBD1
size: -
J: TRBJ2-7
CDR3: CASSPGQGADEQYF
DNA: TGCGCCAGCAGCCCGGGACAGGGAGCGGACGAGCAGTACTTC

V: TRBV7-6
D: -
size: few
J: TRBJ2-3
CDR3: CASSLGAGTPITDTQYF
DNA: TGTGCCAGCAGCTTAGGGGCAGGGACCCCGATCACAGATACGCAGTATTTT

V: TRBV5-6
D: -
size: -
J: TRBJ1-1
CDR3: CASSQGGPEAFF
DNA: TGTGCCAGCAGTCAAGGGGGACCTGAAGCTTTCTTT

V: TRBV27
D: TRBD1
size: few
J: TRBJ2-2
CDR3: CASSLSPGTGAGELFF
DNA: TGTGCCAGCAGTTTATCGCCCGGGACAGGGGCCGGGGAGCTGTTTTTT

V: TRBV5-1
D: -
size: -
J: TRBJ2-5
CDR3: CASSLGRGRETQYF
DNA: TGCGCCAGCAGCTTGGGAAGGGGACGAGAGACCCAGTACTTC

V: TRBV6-5
D: -
size: few
J: TRBJ1-5
CDR3: CASSYSRNQPQHF
DNA: TGTGCCAGCAGTTACTCGCGAAATCAGCCCCAGCATTTT

V: TRBV7-9
D: -
size: -
J: TRBJ2-5
CDR3: CASSSRGWGQETQYF
DNA: TGTGCCAGCAGCTCAAGAGGGTGGGGACAAGAGACCCAGTACTTC

V: TRBV7-8
D: TRBD1
size: -
J: TRBJ2-1
CDR3: CASSPSGTGVNEQFF
DNA: TGTGCCAGCAGCCCAAGCGGGACAGGGGTCAATGAGCAGTTCTTC

V: TRBV5-1
D: -
size: few
J: TRBJ1-2
CDR3: CASSSGIYGYTF
DNA: TGCGCCAGCAGCAGCGGAATTTATGGCTACACCTTC

V: TRBV21-1
D: -
size: few
J: TRBJ1-5
CDR3: CASRLQPQHF
DNA: TGTGCCAGCAGACTCCAGCCCCAGCATTTT

V: TRBV11-2
D: -
size: few
J: TRBJ2-1
CDR3: CASSLDQPGDNEQFF
DNA: TGTGCCAGCAGCTTGGACCAACCGGGGGACAATGAGCAGTTCTTC

V: TRBV15
D: -
size: -
J: TRBJ1-1
CDR3: CASSFMNTEAFF
DNA: TGTGCCTCCAGTTTCATGAACACTGAAGCTTTCTTT

V: TRBV29-1
D: TRBD1
size: -
J: TRBJ2-7
CDR3: CSVEDAAGGSYEQYF
DNA: TGCAGCGTTGAAGATGCGGCAGGGGGATCCTACGAGCAGTACTTC

V: TRBV13
D: -
size: once
J: TRBJ2-1
CDR3: CASSSRDNYNEQFF
DNA: TGTGCCAGCAGCTCCCGGGACAACTACAATGAGCAGTTCTTC

V: TRBV5-6
D: -
size: -
J: TRBJ1-6
CDR3: CASSLFGSSYNSPLHF
DNA: TGTGCCAGCAGCTTGTTCGGGAGCTCCTATAATTCACCCCTCCACTTT

V: TRBV13
D: TRBD2
size: -
J: TRBJ2-1
CDR3: CASTQLAGGLNEQFF
DNA: TGTGCCAGCACCCAACTAGCGGGGGGGCTCAATGAGCAGTTCTTC

V: TRBV27
D: -
size: -
J: TRBJ1-6
CDR3: CASSLGALSPLHF
DNA: TGTGCCAGCAGTTTGGGGGCTCTTTCACCCCTCCACTTT

V: TRBV29-1
D: -
size: -
J: TRBJ1-1
CDR3: CSVPGAGSEAFF
DNA: TGCAGCGTCCCAGGGGCGGGCTCTGAAGCTTTCTTT

V: TRBV2
D: TRBD2
size: few
J: TRBJ2-3
CDR3: CASSERRGGSDTQYF
DNA: TGTGCCAGCAGTGAAAGGCGGGGGGGCTCGGATACGCAGTATTTT

V: TRBV7-9
D: -
size: once
J: TRBJ2-7
CDR3: CASSYWTPSSYEQYF
DNA: TGTGCCAGCAGCTACTGGACACCGAGCTCCTACGAGCAGTACTTC

V: TRBV7-9
D: TRBD1
size: few
J: TRBJ1-2
CDR3: CASSLTGPSYGYTF
DNA: TGTGCCAGCAGCCTGACAGGGCCTAGCTATGGCTACACCTTC

V: TRBV27
D: -
size: -
J: TRBJ2-2
CDR3: CASSLLNTGELFF
DNA: TGTGCCAGCAGTTTGTTGAACACCGGGGAGCTGTTTTTT

V: TRBV15
D: -
size: -
J: TRBJ2-3
CDR3: CATSRGRGPTDTQYF
DNA: TGTGCCACCAGCAGAGGGCGGGGGCCCACAGATACGCAGTATTTT

V: TRBV19
D: -
size: -
J: TRBJ1-1
CDR3: CASSLQGGTNTEAFF
DNA: TGTGCCAGTAGTCTACAGGGAGGAACGAACACTGAAGCTTTCTTT

V: TRBV6-5
D: TRBD1
size: -
J: TRBJ1-1
CDR3: CASSPGGVTEAFF
DNA: TGTGCCAGCAGTCCAGGGGGGGTCACTGAAGCTTTCTTT

V: TRBV7-9
D: TRBD1
size: -
J: TRBJ1-2
CDR3: CASSLPGTDAYGYTF
DNA: TGTGCCAGCAGCCTCCCAGGGACAGACGCATATGGCTACACCTTC

V: TRBV6-4
D: -
size: once
J: TRBJ2-1
CDR3: CASSDGPNEQFF
DNA: TGTGCCAGCAGTGACGGTCCCAATGAGCAGTTCTTC

V: TRBV5-4
D: -
size: few
J: TRBJ2-3
CDR3: CASGKRQATTRSVQYF
DNA: TGTGCCAGCGGGAAGAGACAGGCCACCACGCGGAGTGTGCAGTATTTT

V: TRBV7-9
D: TRBD1
size: many
J: TRBJ2-3
CDR3: CASSDRGPDTQYF
DNA: TGTGCCAGCAGCGACAGGGGCCCAGATACGCAGTATTTT

V: TRBV7-6
D: -
size: -
J: TRBJ2-7
CDR3: CASSPLVGGNYEQYF
DNA: TGTGCCAGCAGCCCTCTAGTTGGGGGCAATTACGAGCAGTACTTC

V: TRBV5-6
D: -
size: -
J: TRBJ2-1
CDR3: CASSFRQTSYNEQFF
DNA: TGTGCCAGCAGCTTTAGACAGACCTCCTACAATGAGCAGTTCTTC

V: TRBV25-1
D: -
size: -
J: TRBJ1-4
CDR3: CASVDMGGEKLFF
DNA: TGTGCCAGCGTAGACATGGGCGGGGAAAAACTGTTTTTT

V: TRBV5-6
D: -
size: -
J: TRBJ2-2
CDR3: CASTRGPTRPANTGELFF
DNA: TGTGCCAGCACCCGAGGACCGACTAGACCCGCGAACACCGGGGAGCTGTTTTTT

V: TRBV30
D: -
size: -
J: TRBJ1-2
CDR3: CAWSVSRYDTYGYTF
DNA: TGTGCCTGGAGTGTATCCCGCTATGATACCTATGGCTACACCTTC